The 29 T cell receptor beta chains below were found in one sample sequenced in a study of PD-1 blockade in classical Hodgkin lymphoma (TCRdb year 2020). Receptors were amplified or captured by the immunoSEQ multiplex PCR assay. TCRdb stores this immuneACCESS table with in-frame sequences only. Part of the clones is absent; in the studies checked, under half of the shortfall reflects unresolved V genes, and no reason is known for the rest. The sample has 22,000 or so clones on record, about 80% of them singletons. The biggest ten clones account for 15% to 20% of the sample. Taken with the paper, the label for time point translates to: cycle 2 day 1 (C2D1) of nivolumab. Every trial patient had relapsed after autologous stem cell transplantation, and cohorts A, B and C differed in prior brentuximab vedotin exposure. This material consisted of peripheral blood mononuclear cells (PBMCs), taken before the second cycle of nivolumab. These receptors originate from a human donor with classical Hodgkin lymphoma.

The CDR3 bases are TGTGCCAGTAGTATACTTCAGGGGGGAAATTCACCCCTCCACTTT. It encodes CASSILQGGNSPLHF. The rearrangement links TRBV19 to TRBJ1-6, with 7 bases that match TRBD1. CDR1 and CDR2 (germline): LNHDA, SQIVND (reference sequence). V gave up 2 bases and J gave up 7 bases; unmatched junction bases: 5. The CDR3 sequence is 15 residues long.

This clone was recorded once. The chain links TRBV6-5 to TRBJ2-7; possible D gene TRBD2, 5 bases. This CDR3 spans 14 amino acids. V was pared by 5 bases and J by 1 base, with 12 bases between. Germline values: CDR1 MNHEY, CDR2 SVGAGI. In nucleotides, the CDR3 is TGTGCCAGCAGTCAAGAGGAGGAATCCTACGAGCAGTACTTC. It encodes CASSQEEESYEQYF.

The chain recombines TRBV14 with TRBJ2-1; 9 bases fit TRBD1. CDR1 is SGHDN and CDR2 is FVKESK in the germline V gene. This CDR3 spans 15 amino acids. With 4 bases clipped from V and 6 bases from J, the junction kept 7 bases outside the gene matches. The CDR3 bases are TGTGCCAGCAGCCTCCGGGACAGGGTGGCCAATGAGCAGTTCTTC. Protein product: CASSLRDRVANEQFF.

In its sample, this clone ranks as medium-sized. As DNA, the CDR3 is TGCGCCAGCAGCCAAGATCCGGGACTGAACTATAATTCACCCCTCCACTTT. As protein: CASSQDPGLNYNSPLHF. The genes are TRBV4-1 and TRBJ1-6; maybe TRBD1 (5 bases). V lost 0 bases and J 3 bases, leaving 12 bases between the germline ends. This CDR3 contains 17 residues. Per the germline V gene, CDR1 is MGHRA and CDR2 is YSYEKL.

This sequence joins TRBV5-4 and TRBJ1-1; 8 nucleotides match TRBD1. CDR3 length: 16 residues. The V segment lost 4 bases and the J segment 2 bases; nucleotides outside the gene matches: 10. Germline V gives CDR1 SGHNT, CDR2 YYREEE (reference sequence). This CDR3 reads CASSHRPRGPNTEAFF. The CDR3 region has the DNA TGTGCCAGCAGCCACCGGCCCAGGGGGCCCAACACTGAAGCTTTCTTT.

The chain has TRBV6-5 and TRBJ1-2; maybe TRBD1 (6 bases). Germline V gives CDR1 MNHEY, CDR2 SVGAGI. The CDR3 runs 16 residues. Trimming took 2 bases from V and 4 from J, leaving 17 bases between them. CDR3 residues: CASSYIPGHTSYGYTF. The CDR3 nucleotides read TGTGCCAGCAGTTACATCCCGGGACATACTTCCTATGGCTACACCTTC.

The V call is TRBV15, the J call TRBJ1-5; the D gene is possibly TRBD1 (5 bases). CDR1 is LNHNV, CDR2 YYDKDF, per germline (reference sequence). With 5 bases removed from V and 2 bases from J, the gap between germline ends came to 13 bases. The CDR3 length is 15 residues. CDR3 region: CATSGGGTRNQPQHF. The CDR3 nucleotides are TGTGCCACCAGCGGTGGAGGGACCCGCAATCAGCCCCAGCATTTT.

CDR3 nucleotides: TGTGCCACCAGCAGAGACAGGGTCCTTACTGGAAACACCATATATTTT. Translating it yields CATSRDRVLTGNTIYF. The chain is built from TRBV15 and TRBJ1-3; a possible D gene is TRBD1 (5 bases). V dropped 0 bases and J dropped 2 bases, with 11 bases sitting between them. This CDR3 region has 16 residues. Germline assignment: CDR1 LNHNV and CDR2 YYDKDF (reference sequence).

CDR3 coding DNA: TGTGCCAGCAGTGAAGTACTGGAGGCTGGAAACACCATATATTTT. As protein: CASSEVLEAGNTIYF. The V gene is TRBV6-1, the J gene TRBJ1-3; D gene unclear. V was pared by 1 base and J by 2 bases, with 9 bases between. The CDR3 runs 15 residues. Germline V gives CDR1 MNHNS, CDR2 SASEGT.

This clone was counted a few times. This chain connects TRBV6-5 to TRBJ2-1; 9 bases agree with TRBD2. The CDR3 totals 15 residues. From germline, CDR1 is MNHEY and CDR2 SVGAGI. With 3 bases clipped from V and 9 bases from J, the junction kept 9 bases outside the gene matches. This CDR3 is CASSYLAGGPPEQFF. The DNA for the CDR3 is TGTGCCAGCAGTTATTTGGCGGGGGGGCCCCCTGAGCAGTTCTTC.

J is TRBJ2-4 and V is TRBV7-9, with D unclear. The CDR3 runs 15 residues. Germline V gene lookup returns CDR1 SEHNR and CDR2 FQNEAQ (reference sequence). V lost 5 bases, J lost 4 bases, and 15 bases lay in between. CDR3 DNA sequence: TGTGCCAGCAGCCCGGAAGGGCCCCAAAAAAACATTCAGTACTTC. Translation: CASSPEGPQKNIQYF.

The V and J genes are TRBV27 and TRBJ1-1, with 8 bases aligning to TRBD1. There are 15 residues in the CDR3. Germline V CDR1 and CDR2: MNHEY, SMNVEV (reference sequence). Trimming cost V 6 bases and J 1 base; bases outside gene matches: 7. The CDR3 is CASRMTGVKNTEAFF. The CDR3 DNA is TGTGCCAGCAGAATGACAGGGGTTAAGAACACTGAAGCTTTCTTT.

Relative to its sample, this clone is medium-sized (0.01 to 0.1%). V is TRBV5-1 and J is TRBJ2-3; 7 bases match TRBD2. Germline CDR1 SGHRS, CDR2 YFSETQ. The junction had 3 bases not matched to a gene; V was cut back by 5 bases and J by 0 bases. The CDR3 runs 14 residues. CDR3 protein: CASRAGASTDTQYF. The CDR3 coding sequence is TGCGCCAGCAGGGCGGGAGCCAGCACAGATACGCAGTATTTT.

V gene TRBV5-6 combines with J gene TRBJ2-1; 10 bases fit TRBD2. The CDR3 is made up of 14 amino acids. Germline CDR1 SGHDT, CDR2 YYEEEE. V lost 1 base, J lost 7 bases, and 2 bases stayed unmatched. This CDR3 is CASSLPSGSNEQFF. The CDR3 DNA reads TGTGCCAGCAGCTTGCCTAGCGGGAGTAATGAGCAGTTCTTC.

The rearrangement uses TRBV6-5 and TRBJ2-3, with D possibly matching TRBD1 (5 bases). This CDR3 is built from 13 residues. Germline assignment: CDR1 MNHEY and CDR2 SVGAGI. Between the trimmed V and J ends, which lost 0 bases and 7 bases, there was a span of 8 bases. The CDR3 coding sequence is TGTGCCAGCAGTTACTCTGACAGCTATACGCAGTATTTT. Its translation: CASSYSDSYTQYF.

This chain links TRBV28 with TRBJ2-3, with 9 bases matching TRBD1. This CDR3 has 17 residues. V gave up 6 bases and J gave up 4 bases; unmatched junction bases: 14. The germline CDR1 and CDR2 sequences are MDHEN and SYDVKM. The CDR3 nucleotides read TGTGCCAGCAGATGGGGGGGACAGGGCGATTGGGCAGATACGCAGTATTTT. Its translation: CASRWGGQGDWADTQYF.

The genes are TRBV4-1 and TRBJ1-1; no clear D gene. Germline lookup yields CDR1 MGHRA and CDR2 YSYEKL. The V gene lost 1 base and the J gene lost 4 bases, with 10 bases spanning the gap. The CDR3 runs to 14 residues. This CDR3 reads CASSQVAGTTEAFF. CDR3 DNA sequence: TGCGCCAGCAGCCAAGTGGCAGGTACCACTGAAGCTTTCTTT.

The rearrangement links TRBV6-1 to TRBJ2-2, with D maybe TRBD1 (6 bases). CDR3 length: 13 residues. CDR1 and CDR2 from the germline V gene are MNHNS and SASEGT. V lost 5 bases, J lost 7 bases, and 11 bases lay in between. CDR3: CASSLPGVGELFF. In nucleotides, the CDR3 is TGTGCCAGCAGTTTACCAGGGGTCGGGGAGCTGTTTTTT.

The genes are TRBV7-2 and TRBJ2-3; D unclear. The V end was cut by 4 bases, the J end by 3 bases, with 2 bases between. Germline CDR1 reads SGHTA; CDR2 reads FQGNSA. The CDR3 consists of 11 residues. The CDR3 is CASSSTDTQYF. The CDR3 nucleotides are TGTGCCAGCAGCTCTACAGATACGCAGTATTTT.

A few counts support this clone. V is TRBV7-8 and J is TRBJ1-1, with D perhaps TRBD1 (5 bases). Germline CDR1 SGHVS, CDR2 FQNEAQ. The CDR3 extends over 13 amino acids. Trimming removed 5 bases from V and 4 bases from J, with 11 bases in between. CDR3 DNA: TGTGCCAGCAGCCGTCGGGGACCCACTGAAGCTTTCTTT. Protein product: CASSRRGPTEAFF.

The rearrangement joins TRBV28 to TRBJ1-6, with D possibly being TRBD1 (5 bases). The CDR3 length is 15 residues. Trimming stripped 6 bases from V and 10 bases from J, with 19 bases between. From germline, CDR1 is MDHEN and CDR2 SYDVKM. CDR3 DNA sequence: TGTGCCAGCAGCCCCACGGAGGCAGGGCCGTCACCCCTCCACTTT. Translation: CASSPTEAGPSPLHF.

V usage is TRBV7-2 and J usage is TRBJ2-2; D remains ambiguous. Trimming stripped 1 base from V and 6 bases from J, with 9 bases between. The CDR3 extends over 14 amino acids. Germline CDR1 and CDR2: SGHTA and FQGNSA. CDR3 residues: CASSLETGPGELFF. CDR3 sequence (DNA): TGTGCCAGCAGCTTAGAGACTGGCCCCGGGGAGCTGTTTTTT.

The V call is TRBV4-2, the J call TRBJ1-1, with 9 nucleotides matching TRBD1. From germline, CDR1 is LGHNA and CDR2 YNFKEQ. V lost 3 bases to trimming and J lost 4 bases; unmatched junction nucleotides: 6. This CDR3 has 15 amino acids. DNA of the CDR3: TGTGCCAGCAGCCAGTACACAGGGGGCCTCACTGAAGCTTTCTTT. Protein: CASSQYTGGLTEAFF.

The chain recombines TRBV6-6 with TRBJ1-6; D call uncertain. This CDR3 spans 15 amino acids. Germline V CDR1 and CDR2: MNHNY, SVGAGI (reference sequence). V was clipped by 5 bases and J by 2 bases, with 10 bases between them. CDR3 amino acids: CASSPNPPYNSPLHF. For the CDR3, the DNA is TGTGCCAGCAGTCCAAACCCTCCCTATAATTCACCCCTCCACTTT.

The J gene is TRBJ2-2, the V gene TRBV19; no clear D. There are 12 residues in the CDR3. CDR1 LNHDA and CDR2 SQIVND come from the germline V gene (reference sequence). V was cut by 5 bases and J by 6 bases, with 7 bases left in between. The CDR3 DNA reads as TGTGCCAGTAGTTGGCTAGCCGGGGAGCTGTTTTTT. Protein sequence: CASSWLAGELFF.

V and J are TRBV2 and TRBJ2-1, with 7 bases fitting TRBD1. Germline CDR1 reads SNHLY; CDR2 reads FYNNEI. V shed 3 bases and J 4 bases; nucleotides not matched to a gene: 3. CDR3 length equals 14 residues. CDR3 DNA: TGTGCCAGCAGTGATCAGGGGGTATACAATGAGCAGTTCTTC. Its protein product is CASSDQGVYNEQFF.

The chain carries TRBV9 and TRBJ1-3; 8 positions agree with TRBD1. The V and J ends lost 4 bases and 0 bases, in that order; junction bases with no gene match: 9. The CDR3 covers 17 residues. Germline V gene lookup returns CDR1 SGDLS and CDR2 YYNGEE. The CDR3 region has the DNA TGTGCCAGCAGCTTCGGGACAGGTTCGAACTCTGGAAACACCATATATTTT. It specifies CASSFGTGSNSGNTIYF.

This rearrangement joins TRBV9 to TRBJ2-1; weak D call: TRBD2 (6 bases). The V and J ends lost 3 bases and 10 bases respectively, with 14 bases between them. The length of the CDR3 is 13 residues. Looked up from germline, CDR1 is SGDLS and CDR2 is YYNGEE. CDR3 nucleotides: TGTGCCAGCAGCGGCTTGCCGGGACTCGAGCAGTTCTTC. Translated, it gives CASSGLPGLEQFF.

The chain carries TRBV5-6 and TRBJ2-7, with D unresolved. The ends were cut back, 2 bases at V and 2 bases at J, with 8 bases in the middle. Germline V gives CDR1 SGHDT, CDR2 YYEEEE. This CDR3 region has 13 residues. Here the CDR3 DNA reads TGTGCCAGCAGCTTTAGTAGGGCCTACGAGCAGTACTTC. It is translated as CASSFSRAYEQYF.